A selection of T cell receptor beta chains follows, all from one sample in a study of human T cells and chemical hapten exposure. TCRdb fed the RACE reads into MiXCR, producing one record per CDR3 protein. There are roughly 92,000 distinct CDR3 sequences in the sample; roughly 10% occur only once, and approximately 3.4% lies in the top ten. The sequenced sample was whole blood, obtained in connection with sensitization to the hapten diphenylcyclopropenone (DPC). The source of these receptors is a woman in her thirties or forties with alopecia areata. Some clones in this sample may be carry-over from other donors' samples. Each CDR3 is given with its conserved first and last residue. D genes are given only for firm matches. Clone size, where shown, is once, few, many, or a class for clones that have expanded.

>few|12|TRBJ2-7|.|TRBV28
TGTGCCAGCAGTTTTAGCGGCTACGAGCAGTACTTC
CASSFSGYEQYF
>few|15|TRBJ2-7|TRBD1|TRBV15
TGTGCCACCAGCTTCTACGACAGGGGGCTTGGCGAGCAGTACTTC
CATSFYDRGLGEQYF
>few|16|TRBJ1-1|.|TRBV12-3/TRBV12-4
TGTGCCAGCAGTCCACCCGCCGGGACCTCATGGGGCGAAGCTTTCTTT
CASSPPAGTSWGEAFF
>many|19|TRBJ2-1|TRBD2|TRBV19
TGTGCCAGTAGTATTACCGGGACTAGCGGGGTAAGCTCCTACAATGAGCAGTTCTTC
CASSITGTSGVSSYNEQFF
>.|14|TRBJ1-2|.|TRBV6-5
TGTGCCAGCAGTTACTCGATGAGGGGGGAAGGCTACACCTTC
CASSYSMRGEGYTF
>few|14|TRBJ1-1|TRBD1|TRBV20-1
TGCAGTGCTAGAGGGGACAGGGGAGACACTGAAGCTTTCTTT
CSARGDRGDTEAFF
>.|14|TRBJ2-7|.|TRBV9
TGTGCCAGCAGCGTAGGGGCTAGCTCCTACGAGCAGTACTTC
CASSVGASSYEQYF
>many|15|TRBJ2-7|TRBD1|TRBV11-2
TGTGCCAGCAGCAGGGACAGGGGGCGCGGACACGAGCAGTACTTC
CASSRDRGRGHEQYF
>.|18|TRBJ2-2|.|TRBV24-1
TGTGTCACCAGTGGCCTTCTCGGCCGGGGAGCCTCCACCGGGGAGCTGTTTTTT
CVTSGLLGRGASTGELFF
>.|14|TRBJ2-7|.|TRBV12-3/TRBV12-4
TGTGCCAGCAGTACAAACAGGGAAATTGGCGAGCAGTACTTC
CASSTNREIGEQYF
>many|14|TRBJ2-7|.|TRBV7-2
TGTGCCAGCAGCCGTACCCAAAGTCGCTACGAGCAGTACTTC
CASSRTQSRYEQYF
>many|19|TRBJ1-6|.|TRBV12-3/TRBV12-4
TGTGCCAGCAGTCCCAACCCCAGACACCCGAGCTCCTATAATTCACCCCTCCACTTT
CASSPNPRHPSSYNSPLHF
>many|15|TRBJ2-2|.|TRBV20-1
TGCGGGTCCTATAGAAACGGGGTTGGGACCGGGGAGCTGTTTTTT
CGSYRNGVGTGELFF
>many|15|TRBJ1-5|TRBD1|TRBV7-2
TGTGCCAGCAGCTTAGGCAGGGGGCGCAATCAGCCCCAGCATTTT
CASSLGRGRNQPQHF
>few|13|TRBJ2-3|.|TRBV10-3
TGTGCCACACTTGGGACCTACACAGATACGCAGTATTTT
CATLGTYTDTQYF
>.|15|TRBJ1-1|.|TRBV28
TGTGCCAGCAGTTTTGGGACTATCGGGAACACTGAAGCTTTTTTT
CASSFGTIGNTEAFF
>many|12|TRBJ1-2|.|TRBV30
TGTGCCTGGATCCTTCCGGCGGGGCCGGGGACCTTC
CAWILPAGPGTF
>many|16|TRBJ2-7|.|TRBV20-1
TGCAGTGCTAGGGGCCGGATTGCCCTGAGCTCCTACGAGCAGTACTTC
CSARGRIALSSYEQYF
>.|14|TRBJ1-3|TRBD1|TRBV6-6
TGTGCCAGCAGGGCGGACAGGAGCGGAAACACCATATATTTT
CASRADRSGNTIYF
>many|14|TRBJ2-3|.|TRBV7-9
TGTGCCAGCAGCCTTACCAGCGGCACAGATACGCAGTATTTT
CASSLTSGTDTQYF
>few|13|TRBJ1-1|.|TRBV14
TGTGCCAGCAGCCCCAACATGAACACTGAAGCTTTCTTT
CASSPNMNTEAFF
>few|15|TRBJ1-1|.|TRBV20-1
TGCAGTGCTAGGAAGGGGGGGACCGTGAACACTGAAGCTTTCTTT
CSARKGGTVNTEAFF
>.|16|TRBJ2-7|TRBD1|TRBV28
TGTGCCAGCAGTGTCACCGGGACAGGGGGCTTCTACGAGCAGTACTTC
CASSVTGTGGFYEQYF
>.|12|TRBJ2-1|.|TRBV3-1
TGTGCCAGCAGCCCAAAGGGGTTTGAGCAGTTCTTC
CASSPKGFEQFF
>few|14|TRBJ2-7|.|TRBV20-1
TGCAGTGCTATATCCCCGGGGGCCCTCTACGAGCAGTACTTC
CSAISPGALYEQYF
>many|14|TRBJ2-7|TRBD2|TRBV3-1
TGTGCCAGCAGCCAACTAGCGGTCTCCTACGAGCAGTACTTC
CASSQLAVSYEQYF
>.|13|TRBJ1-2|TRBD1|TRBV29-1
TGCAGCGCTGGGACAGCAGCTAACTATGGCTACACCTTC
CSAGTAANYGYTF
>few|14|TRBJ1-4|.|TRBV28
TGTGCCAGCAGTTTAGGAGGCTCTGATGAAAAACTGTTTTTT
CASSLGGSDEKLFF
>many|15|TRBJ1-2|.|TRBV6-2/TRBV6-3
TGTGCCAGCAGCCCCGGAGGGGCTAAGAGGGATGGCTACACCTTC
CASSPGGAKRDGYTF
>many|16|TRBJ2-3|.|TRBV7-6
TGTGCCAGCAGCTTAGACTCACCCCTGGGCACAGATACGCAGTATTTT
CASSLDSPLGTDTQYF
>.|19|TRBJ2-4|.|TRBV5-5
TGTGCCAGCAGCTGGGGGACCCCCCAACCCTCCCTAGCCAAAAACATTCAGTACTTC
CASSWGTPQPSLAKNIQYF
>many|14|TRBJ2-2|.|TRBV18
TGTGCCAGCTCACCACAGCTAAACACCGGGGAGCTGTTTTTT
CASSPQLNTGELFF
>.|14|TRBJ2-5|.|TRBV10-1
TGCGCCAGCAGCATCGGGACTGCCCTGGAGACCCAGTACTTC
CASSIGTALETQYF
>.|15|TRBJ1-1|TRBD1|TRBV18
TGTGCCAGCTCACCGCGGGACAGGGCGAACACTGAAGCTTTCTTT
CASSPRDRANTEAFF
>many|16|TRBJ2-2|.|TRBV6-2/TRBV6-3
TGTGCCAGCAGTTGGGCCTCGGGACGGAACACCGGGGAGCTGTTTTTT
CASSWASGRNTGELFF
>many|14|TRBJ1-4|TRBD1|TRBV7-6
TGTGCCAGCAGCGCCGGGACAGGGGATGAAAAACTGTTTTTT
CASSAGTGDEKLFF
>many|15|TRBJ2-1|.|TRBV7-2
TGTGCCAGCAGCTTAGAAGGGGGGGCTAACAATGAGCAGTTCTTC
CASSLEGGANNEQFF
>few|16|TRBJ2-7|.|TRBV7-2
TGTGCCAGCAGCCCAGGGGCTGTCCCTCTTTCCTACGAGCAGTACTTC
CASSPGAVPLSYEQYF
>many|12|TRBJ1-5|.|TRBV12-3/TRBV12-4
TGTGCCAGCAGCCCGAGGGTGCAGCCCCAGCATTTT
CASSPRVQPQHF
>.|14|TRBJ2-1|.|TRBV25-1
TGTGCCAGCAGTACCACCGGGGGACACCCCGTTCCGTTCTTC
CASSTTGGHPVPFF
>few|16|TRBJ2-5|TRBD2|TRBV24-1
TGTGCCACCAGACAGGGGGGACTAGCGGCCGGAGAGACCCAGTACTTC
CATRQGGLAAGETQYF
>many|13|TRBJ1-6|.|TRBV20-1
TGCAGTGATAGGGGTGGAGGAAATTCACCCCTCCACTTT
CSDRGGGNSPLHF
>few|15|TRBJ2-3|TRBD2|TRBV27
TGTGCCAGCAGTTTACTAGCGGGGGGGCCTGATACGCAGTATTTT
CASSLLAGGPDTQYF
>.|15|TRBJ2-1|.|TRBV4-1
TGCGCCAGCAGCCAAGAACAGGCGCCATACAATGAGCAGTTCTTC
CASSQEQAPYNEQFF
>.|14|TRBJ2-1|.|TRBV18
TGTGCCAGCTCACATAGGACATATTACAATGAGCAGTTCTTC
CASSHRTYYNEQFF
>few|14|TRBJ1-2|TRBD1|TRBV5-4
TGTGCCAGCAGCCCAAAGACAGGGTGGGTTGGCTACACCTTC
CASSPKTGWVGYTF
>.|16|TRBJ1-6|.|TRBV27
TGTGCCAGCTCACGACAGCTAAGCTCCTATAATTCACCCCTCCACTTT
CASSRQLSSYNSPLHF
>.|17|TRBJ2-7|TRBD2|TRBV6-2/TRBV6-3
TGTGCCAGCAGTTACCGGGGACTAGCGGGGTACTCCTACGAGCAGTACTTC
CASSYRGLAGYSYEQYF